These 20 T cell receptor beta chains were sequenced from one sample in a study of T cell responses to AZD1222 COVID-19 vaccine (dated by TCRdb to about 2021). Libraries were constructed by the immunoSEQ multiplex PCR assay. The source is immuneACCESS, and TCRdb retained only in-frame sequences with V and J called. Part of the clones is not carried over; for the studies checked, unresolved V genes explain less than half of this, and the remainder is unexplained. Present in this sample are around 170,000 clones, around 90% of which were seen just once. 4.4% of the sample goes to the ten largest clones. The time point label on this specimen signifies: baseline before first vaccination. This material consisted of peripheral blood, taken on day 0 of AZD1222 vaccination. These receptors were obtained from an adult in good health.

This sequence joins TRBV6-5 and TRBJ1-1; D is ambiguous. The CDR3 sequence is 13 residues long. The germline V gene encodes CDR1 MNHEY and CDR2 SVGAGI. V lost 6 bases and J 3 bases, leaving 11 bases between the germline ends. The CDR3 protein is CASRVVGYTEAFF. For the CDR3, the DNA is TGTGCCAGCAGGGTGGTAGGATACACTGAAGCTTTCTTT.

Written as DNA, the CDR3 is TGTGCCAGCAGCTTGGTAGCGGGAGTTTTTGACGAGCAGTACTTC. Residues: CASSLVAGVFDEQYF. This rearrangement joins TRBV5-5 to TRBJ2-7; 9 nucleotides align to TRBD2. Trimming took 0 bases from V and 5 from J; bases not matched to a gene: 6. Germline values: CDR1 SGHKS, CDR2 YYEKEE (reference sequence). This CDR3 comprises 15 residues.

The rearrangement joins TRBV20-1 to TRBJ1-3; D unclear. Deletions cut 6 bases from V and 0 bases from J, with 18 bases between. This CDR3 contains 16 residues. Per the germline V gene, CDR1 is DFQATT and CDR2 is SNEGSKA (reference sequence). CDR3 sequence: CSASGLRRPSGNTIYF. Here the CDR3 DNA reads TGCAGTGCAAGTGGTCTTAGAAGGCCCTCTGGAAACACCATATATTTT.

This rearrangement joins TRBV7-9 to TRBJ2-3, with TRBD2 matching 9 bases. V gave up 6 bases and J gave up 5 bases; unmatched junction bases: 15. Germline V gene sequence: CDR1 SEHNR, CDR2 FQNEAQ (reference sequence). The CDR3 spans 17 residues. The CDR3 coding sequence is TGTGCCAGCAGTCTCCGGCAGGGAGCGGGAGGTGGAGATACGCAGTATTTT. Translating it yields CASSLRQGAGGGDTQYF.

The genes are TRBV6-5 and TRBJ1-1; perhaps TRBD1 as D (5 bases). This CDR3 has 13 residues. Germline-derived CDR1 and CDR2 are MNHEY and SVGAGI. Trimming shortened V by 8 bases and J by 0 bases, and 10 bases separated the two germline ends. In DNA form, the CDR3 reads TGTGCCAGCGGGGCACAGATGAACACTGAAGCTTTCTTT. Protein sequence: CASGAQMNTEAFF.

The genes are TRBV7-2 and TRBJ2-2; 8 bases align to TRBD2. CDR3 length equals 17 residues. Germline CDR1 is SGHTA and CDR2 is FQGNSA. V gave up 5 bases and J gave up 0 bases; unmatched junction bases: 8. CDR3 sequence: CASSLRGAGPNTGELFF. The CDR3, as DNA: TGTGCCAGCAGCCTGCGGGGGGCGGGCCCGAACACCGGGGAGCTGTTTTTT.

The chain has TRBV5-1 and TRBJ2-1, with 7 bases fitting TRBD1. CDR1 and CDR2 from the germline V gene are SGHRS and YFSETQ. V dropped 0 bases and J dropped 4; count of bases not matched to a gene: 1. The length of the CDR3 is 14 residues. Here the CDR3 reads CASSLGDSYNEQFF. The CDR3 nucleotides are TGCGCCAGCAGCTTGGGGGACAGTTACAATGAGCAGTTCTTC.

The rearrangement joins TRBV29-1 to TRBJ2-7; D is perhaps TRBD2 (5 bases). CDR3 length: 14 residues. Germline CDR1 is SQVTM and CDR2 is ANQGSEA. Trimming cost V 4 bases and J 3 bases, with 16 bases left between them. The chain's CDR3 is CSVGRGGGVYEQYF. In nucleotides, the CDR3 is TGCAGCGTTGGCCGAGGAGGAGGAGTCTACGAGCAGTACTTC.

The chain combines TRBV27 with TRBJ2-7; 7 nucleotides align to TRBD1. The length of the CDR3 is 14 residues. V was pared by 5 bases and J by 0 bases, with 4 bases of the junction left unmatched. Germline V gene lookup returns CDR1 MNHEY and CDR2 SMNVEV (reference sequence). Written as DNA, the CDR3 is TGTGCCAGCAGTGAGAGGACAGGCTCCTACGAGCAGTACTTC. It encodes CASSERTGSYEQYF.

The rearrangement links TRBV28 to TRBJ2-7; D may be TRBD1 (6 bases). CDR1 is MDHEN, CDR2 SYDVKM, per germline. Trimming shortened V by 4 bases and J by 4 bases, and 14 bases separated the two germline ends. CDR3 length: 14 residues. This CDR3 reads CASSSPTGRYEQYF. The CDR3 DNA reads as TGTGCCAGCAGTTCACCGACAGGCCGTTACGAGCAGTACTTC.

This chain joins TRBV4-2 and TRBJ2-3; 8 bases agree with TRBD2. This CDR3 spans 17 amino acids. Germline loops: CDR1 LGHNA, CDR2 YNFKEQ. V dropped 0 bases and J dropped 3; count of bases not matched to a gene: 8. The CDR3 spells CASSQELADTRTDTQYF. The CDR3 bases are TGTGCCAGCAGCCAAGAACTAGCGGATACGAGGACAGATACGCAGTATTTT.

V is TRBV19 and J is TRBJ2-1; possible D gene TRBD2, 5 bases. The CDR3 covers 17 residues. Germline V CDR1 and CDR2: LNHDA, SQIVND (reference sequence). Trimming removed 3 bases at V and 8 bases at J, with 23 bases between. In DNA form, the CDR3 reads TGTGCCAGTAGTATGAGAGGGATCCGTCTAGTCTCCGATGAGCAGTTCTTC. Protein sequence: CASSMRGIRLVSDEQFF.

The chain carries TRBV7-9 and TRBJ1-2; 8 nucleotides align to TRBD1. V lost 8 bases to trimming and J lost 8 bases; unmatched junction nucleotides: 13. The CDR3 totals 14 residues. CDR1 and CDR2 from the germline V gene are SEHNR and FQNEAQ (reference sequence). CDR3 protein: CASVDQGASRGYTF. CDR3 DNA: TGTGCCAGCGTCGACCAGGGGGCTTCGCGAGGCTACACCTTC.

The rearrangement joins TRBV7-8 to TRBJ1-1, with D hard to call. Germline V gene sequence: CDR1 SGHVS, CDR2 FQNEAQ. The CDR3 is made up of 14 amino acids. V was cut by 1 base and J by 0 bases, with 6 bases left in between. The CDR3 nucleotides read TGTGCCAGCAGCTTAGTGGTCGTGAACACTGAAGCTTTCTTT. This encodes CASSLVVVNTEAFF.

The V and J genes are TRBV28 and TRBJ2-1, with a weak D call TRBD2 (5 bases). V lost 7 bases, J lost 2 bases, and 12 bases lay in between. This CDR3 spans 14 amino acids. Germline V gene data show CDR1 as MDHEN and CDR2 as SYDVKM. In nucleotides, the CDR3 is TGTGCCAGCAAGGCGGGCTTGGCCTACAATGAGCAGTTCTTC. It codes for CASKAGLAYNEQFF.

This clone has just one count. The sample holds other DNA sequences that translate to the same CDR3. The CDR3 loop is CASSLTGSYGYTF. In DNA, the CDR3 is TGTGCCAGCAGTTTGACAGGGAGCTATGGCTACACCTTC. V is TRBV28 and J is TRBJ1-2, with 7 nucleotides matching TRBD1. CDR1 is MDHEN, CDR2 SYDVKM, per germline. This CDR3 is 13 amino acids long. J gave up 4 bases and V 3 bases, and 2 bases lay outside the gene matches.

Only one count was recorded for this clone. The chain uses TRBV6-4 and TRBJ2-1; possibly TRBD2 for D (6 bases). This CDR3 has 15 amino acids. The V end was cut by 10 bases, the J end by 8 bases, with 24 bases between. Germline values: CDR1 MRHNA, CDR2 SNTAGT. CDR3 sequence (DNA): TGTGCCACCCGTCCCGGGACGGGAGAGATGGATGAGCAGTTCTTC. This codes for CATRPGTGEMDEQFF.

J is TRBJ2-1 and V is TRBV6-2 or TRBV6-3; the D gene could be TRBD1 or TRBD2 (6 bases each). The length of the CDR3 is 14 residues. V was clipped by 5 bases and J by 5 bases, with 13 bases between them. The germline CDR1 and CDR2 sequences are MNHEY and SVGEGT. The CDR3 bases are TGTGCCAGCAGTCAGACAGGAGGGGACAATGAGCAGTTCTTC. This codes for CASSQTGGDNEQFF.

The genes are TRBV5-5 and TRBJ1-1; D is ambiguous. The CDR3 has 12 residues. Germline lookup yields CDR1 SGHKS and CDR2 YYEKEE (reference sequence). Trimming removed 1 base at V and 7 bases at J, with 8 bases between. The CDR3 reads CASSLQFREAFF. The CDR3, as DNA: TGTGCCAGCAGCTTGCAGTTCCGTGAAGCTTTCTTT. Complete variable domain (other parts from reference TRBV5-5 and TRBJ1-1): DAGVTQSPTHLIKTRGQQVTLRCSPISGHKSVSWYQQVLGQGPQFIFQYYEKEERGRGNFPDRFSARQFPNYSSELNVNALLLGDSALYLCASSLQFREAFFGQGTRLTVV.

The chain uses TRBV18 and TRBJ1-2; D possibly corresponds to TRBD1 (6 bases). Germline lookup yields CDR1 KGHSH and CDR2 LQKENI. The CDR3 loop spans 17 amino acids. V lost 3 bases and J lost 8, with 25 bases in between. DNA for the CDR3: TGTGCCAGCTCACCCAAAGAGAGTACAGGGTCCACGTCGGGCTACACCTTC. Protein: CASSPKESTGSTSGYTF. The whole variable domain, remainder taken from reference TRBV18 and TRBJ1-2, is NAGVMQNPRHLVRRRGQEARLRCSPMKGHSHVYWYRQLPEEGLKFMVYLQKENIIDESGMPKERFSAEFPKEGPSILRIQQVVRGDSAAYFCASSPKESTGSTSGYTFGSGTRLTVV.